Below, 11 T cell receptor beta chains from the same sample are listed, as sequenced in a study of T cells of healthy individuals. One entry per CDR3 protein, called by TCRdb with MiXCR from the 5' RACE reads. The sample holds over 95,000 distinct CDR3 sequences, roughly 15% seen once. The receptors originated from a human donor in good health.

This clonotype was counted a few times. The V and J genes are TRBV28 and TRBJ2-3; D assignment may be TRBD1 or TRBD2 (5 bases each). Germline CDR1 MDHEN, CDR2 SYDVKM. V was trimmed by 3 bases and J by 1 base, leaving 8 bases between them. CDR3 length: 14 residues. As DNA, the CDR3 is TGTGCCAGCAGTTTGGGGGACGGCACAGATACGCAGTATTTT. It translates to CASSLGDGTDTQYF.

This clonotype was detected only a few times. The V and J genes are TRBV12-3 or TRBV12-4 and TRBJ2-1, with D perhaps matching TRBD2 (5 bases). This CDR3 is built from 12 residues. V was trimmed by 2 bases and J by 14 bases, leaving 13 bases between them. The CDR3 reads CASSLTTGLEFF. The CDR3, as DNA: TGTGCCAGCAGTTTAACAACGGGGTTGGAGTTCTTC.

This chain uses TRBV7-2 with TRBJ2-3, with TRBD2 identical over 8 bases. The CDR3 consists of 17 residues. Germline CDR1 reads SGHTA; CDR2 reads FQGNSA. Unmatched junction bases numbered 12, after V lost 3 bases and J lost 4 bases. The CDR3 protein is CASSLLGGRGVSDTQYF. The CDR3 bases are TGTGCCAGCAGCTTGCTCGGTGGGCGGGGGGTTTCAGATACGCAGTATTTT.

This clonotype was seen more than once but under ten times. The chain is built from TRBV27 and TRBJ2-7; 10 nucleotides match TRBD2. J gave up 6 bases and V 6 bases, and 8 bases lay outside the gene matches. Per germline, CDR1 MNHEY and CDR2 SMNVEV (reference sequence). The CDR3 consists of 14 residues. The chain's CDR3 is CASSPSGRATEQYF. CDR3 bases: TGTGCCAGCAGCCCGAGCGGGAGGGCTACCGAGCAGTACTTC.

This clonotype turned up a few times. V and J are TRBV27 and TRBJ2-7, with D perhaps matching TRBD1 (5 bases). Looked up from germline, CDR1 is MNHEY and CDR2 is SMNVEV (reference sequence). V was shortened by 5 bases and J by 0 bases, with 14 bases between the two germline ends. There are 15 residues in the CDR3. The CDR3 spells CASSPRTDTSYEQYF. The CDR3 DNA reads TGTGCCAGCAGTCCGCGGACGGACACCTCCTACGAGCAGTACTTC.

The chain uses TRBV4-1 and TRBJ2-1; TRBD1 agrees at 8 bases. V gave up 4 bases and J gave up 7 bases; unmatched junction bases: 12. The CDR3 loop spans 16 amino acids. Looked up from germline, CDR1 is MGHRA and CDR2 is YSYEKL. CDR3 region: CASSLLPGTGRNEQFF. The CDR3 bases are TGCGCCAGCAGCCTCTTGCCCGGGACAGGTAGAAATGAGCAGTTCTTC.

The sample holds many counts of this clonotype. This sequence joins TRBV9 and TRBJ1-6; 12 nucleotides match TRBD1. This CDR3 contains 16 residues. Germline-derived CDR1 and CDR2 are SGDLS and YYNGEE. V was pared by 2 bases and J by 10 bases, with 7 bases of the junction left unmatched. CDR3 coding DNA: TGTGCCAGCAGCGTGGGGGGGACAGGGGGCCCCTCACCCCTCCACTTT. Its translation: CASSVGGTGGPSPLHF.

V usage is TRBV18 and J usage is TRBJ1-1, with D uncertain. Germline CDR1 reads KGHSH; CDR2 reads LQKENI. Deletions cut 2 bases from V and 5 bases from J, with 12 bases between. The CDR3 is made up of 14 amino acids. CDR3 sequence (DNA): TGTGCCAGCTCACCAGTTGGGGAACCAACTGAAGCTTTCTTT. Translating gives CASSPVGEPTEAFF.

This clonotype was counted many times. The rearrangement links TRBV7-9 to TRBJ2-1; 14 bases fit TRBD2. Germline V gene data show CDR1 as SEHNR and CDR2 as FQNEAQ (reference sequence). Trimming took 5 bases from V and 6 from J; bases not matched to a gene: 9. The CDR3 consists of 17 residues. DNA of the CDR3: TGTGCCAGCAGCCTACCCCCGGGACTAGCGGGAGTCAATGAGCAGTTCTTC. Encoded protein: CASSLPPGLAGVNEQFF.

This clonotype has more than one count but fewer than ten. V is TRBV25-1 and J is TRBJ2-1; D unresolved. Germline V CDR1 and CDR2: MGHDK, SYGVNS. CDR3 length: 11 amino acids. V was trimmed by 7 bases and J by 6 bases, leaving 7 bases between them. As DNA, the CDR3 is TGTGCCAGCATTCAAGCCAATGAGCAGTTCTTC. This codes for CASIQANEQFF.

CDR3 DNA: TGTGCCATCAGTGAGCTCACCTCGGGGACTGAAGCTTTCTTT. As protein: CAISELTSGTEAFF. The J gene is TRBJ1-1, the V gene TRBV10-3, with D uncertain. The CDR3 length is 14 residues. Trimming shortened V by 2 bases and J by 5 bases, and 12 bases separated the two germline ends. Germline-derived CDR1 and CDR2 are ENHRY and SYGVKD.